The clone carrying this TCR beta chain was detected only a few times. Its antigen is unknown. This sample was included in a study of CD8 T cells in ankylosing spondylitis. General observations from the study: Reportedly, significant enrichment of disease-linked clones occurred in matched ankylosing spondylitis synovial fluid. Ankylosing spondylitis blood appeared to be characterized by a TCR beta motif of several highly homologous variants. In synovial fluid and blood from reactive arthritis, some motif variants were previously reported.

In making TCR beta libraries, quantitative 5'-RACE with molecular barcodes was used. TCRdb re-called the 5' RACE reads through MiXCR, storing one row per CDR3 protein. This repertoire shows 750,000 to 850,000 distinct CDR3 sequences, over 9.5% found once; its top ten account for about 0.5%. Germline V gene lookup returns CDR1 MNHEY and CDR2 SVGEGT. Losses at the gene ends were 8 bases for V and 7 bases for J; bases not matched to a gene: 10. This CDR3 is built from 14 residues. The rearrangement joins TRBV6-2 or TRBV6-3 to TRBJ2-1; 8 nucleotides line up with TRBD2. The receptor was isolated from a male donor with ankylosing spondylitis. The sample was blood, either unsorted or a sorted T cell fraction (not recorded which). The CDR3 region is CASSREAAANEQFF. The CDR3 DNA sequence: TGTGCCAGCTCGCGGGAGGCCGCCGCAAATGAGCAGTTCTTC.